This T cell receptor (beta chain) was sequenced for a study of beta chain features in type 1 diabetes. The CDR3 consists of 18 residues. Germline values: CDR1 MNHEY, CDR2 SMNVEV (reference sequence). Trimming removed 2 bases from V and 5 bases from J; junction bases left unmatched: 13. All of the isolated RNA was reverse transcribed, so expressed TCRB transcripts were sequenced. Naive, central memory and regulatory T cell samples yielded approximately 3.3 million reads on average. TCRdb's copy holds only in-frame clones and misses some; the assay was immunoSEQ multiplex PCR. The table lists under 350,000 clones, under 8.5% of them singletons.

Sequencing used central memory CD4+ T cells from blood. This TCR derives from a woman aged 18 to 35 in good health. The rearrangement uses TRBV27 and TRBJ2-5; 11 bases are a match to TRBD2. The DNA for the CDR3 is TGTGCCAGCAGTTTAAGAGGCCTAGCGGGGGGTTGGGGGGAGACCCAGTACTTC. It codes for CASSLRGLAGGWGETQYF.